This is a list of T cell receptor beta chains from one sample in a study of cytomegalovirus exposure and HLA in healthy donors. The protocol was immunoSEQ multiplex PCR, while the TCRdb copy is restricted to in-frame clones and leaves out a portion. The sample carries under 200,000 clones, 68% recorded once. The sample was PBMCs. The receptors derive from a man aged 50-60 years in good health and CMV-seronegative. Both conserved end residues are part of each CDR3. D genes are given only for firm matches. Size values are once, few and many counts, or a class for expanded clones, and some rows have none.

TRBD1	TRBV11-2	NA	TRBJ1-1	CASSLDLTGEAFF	TGTGCCAGCAGCTTAGACCTAACAGGGGAGGCTTTCTTT
NA	TRBV27	few	TRBJ1-3	CASSFSGDSGNTIYF	TGTGCCAGCAGTTTTTCCGGGGACTCTGGAAACACCATATATTTT
TRBD1	TRBV4-2	few	TRBJ1-5	CASSRRQGSNQPQHF	TGTGCCAGCAGCCGGAGACAGGGTAGCAATCAGCCCCAGCATTTT
NA	TRBV28	few	TRBJ1-5	CASRQGSQPQHF	TGTGCCAGCAGACAGGGAAGTCAGCCCCAGCATTTT
NA	TRBV2	few	TRBJ1-5	CASRDSQSPQHF	TGTGCCAGCAGGGACAGTCAATCGCCCCAGCATTTT
TRBD2	TRBV5-4	NA	TRBJ2-1	CASSLGGSSYNEQFF	TGTGCCAGCAGCCTCGGGGGGTCGTCCTACAATGAGCAGTTCTTC
TRBD2	TRBV27	NA	TRBJ2-5	CASSPGLAGPQGTQYF	TGTGCCAGCAGTCCCGGACTAGCGGGGCCCCAGGGGACCCAGTACTTC
NA	TRBV11-2	NA	TRBJ2-1	CASSLVGTAGNNEQFF	TGTGCCAGCAGCTTAGTGGGGACAGCGGGCAACAATGAGCAGTTCTTC
NA	TRBV28	NA	TRBJ2-5	CASSLWGRGSQETQYF	TGTGCCAGCAGTTTATGGGGGAGGGGGTCCCAAGAGACCCAGTACTTC
NA	TRBV4-1	NA	TRBJ1-4	CASSQGIIRAGRLNEKLFF	TGCGCCAGCAGCCAAGGTATTATACGAGCCGGGAGATTGAATGAAAAACTGTTTTTT
TRBD1	TRBV27	NA	TRBJ1-1	CASSIGQGGTEAFF	TGTGCCAGCAGTATCGGACAGGGCGGGACTGAAGCTTTCTTT
TRBD1	TRBV18	NA	TRBJ1-4	CASSPRTGVGEKLFF	TGTGCCAGCTCACCCCGGACAGGGGTCGGGGAAAAACTGTTTTTT
TRBD1	TRBV4-3	NA	TRBJ1-1	CASSQDQGATPLFF	TGCGCCAGCAGCCAGGATCAGGGGGCGACCCCCCTTTTCTTT
TRBD1	TRBV2	once	TRBJ1-4	CASSPRWTGGTEKLFF	TGTGCCAGCAGTCCCCGCTGGACAGGGGGAACTGAAAAACTGTTTTTT
TRBD2	TRBV15	NA	TRBJ2-5	CATSRSSGGSETQYF	TGTGCCACCAGCAGAAGTAGCGGGGGCAGTGAGACCCAGTACTTC
TRBD1	TRBV4-3	NA	TRBJ2-3	CASSQDRGRGSDTQYF	TGCGCCAGCAGCCAAGATAGGGGGCGCGGGTCTGATACGCAGTATTTT
TRBD2	TRBV9	NA	TRBJ2-3	CASSGVAGGHSTDTQYF	TGTGCCAGCAGCGGTGTGGCGGGGGGGCATAGCACAGATACGCAGTATTTT
TRBD1	TRBV5-1	few	TRBJ1-2	CASSLPTGNGGYTF	TGCGCCAGCAGCCTCCCGACAGGGAACGGTGGCTACACCTTC
NA	TRBV9	NA	TRBJ2-2	CASSVQTSGELFF	TGTGCCAGCAGCGTACAGACATCCGGGGAGCTGTTTTTT
TRBD1	TRBV5-6	NA	TRBJ1-2	CASSFYSLGQDHYGYTF	TGTGCCAGCAGCTTCTACTCCCTTGGACAGGACCACTATGGCTACACCTTC
TRBD1	TRBV5-1	NA	TRBJ1-6	CASSLAGQGFSPLHF	TGCGCCAGCAGCTTGGCGGGACAGGGTTTTTCACCCCTCCACTTT
NA	TRBV5-6	NA	TRBJ2-7	CASSSRFRGNEQYF	TGTGCCAGCAGCTCTCGCTTCAGGGGCAACGAGCAGTACTTC
TRBD1	TRBV11-3	NA	TRBJ2-2	CASSRQGTANTGELFF	TGTGCCAGCAGCCGACAGGGGACGGCGAACACCGGGGAGCTGTTTTTT
NA	TRBV5-6	NA	TRBJ1-5	CASSLDGEGNQPQHF	TGTGCCAGCAGCTTAGACGGGGAAGGCAATCAGCCCCAGCATTTT
NA	TRBV7-2	few	TRBJ2-5	CASSNVGGETQYF	TGTGCCAGCAGCAACGTAGGGGGAGAGACCCAGTACTTC
NA	TRBV27	NA	TRBJ2-7	CASSLLGSQGPYEQYF	TGTGCCAGCAGTTTATTGGGAAGTCAGGGCCCCTACGAGCAGTACTTC
NA	TRBV5-1	few	TRBJ1-1	CASSLGHRNTEAFF	TGCGCCAGCAGCTTGGGACACCGGAACACTGAAGCTTTCTTT
TRBD1	TRBV5-5	NA	TRBJ1-5	CASSSSPDRGQPQHF	TGTGCCAGCAGCAGTTCCCCCGACAGGGGGCAGCCCCAGCATTTT
TRBD1	TRBV6-5	NA	TRBJ1-5	CASSPQGGQPQHF	TGTGCCAGCAGTCCCCAGGGGGGACAGCCCCAGCATTTT
TRBD1	TRBV5-8	once	TRBJ1-6	CASSLRQGRSPLHF	TGTGCCAGCAGCCTAAGACAGGGAAGGTCACCCCTCCACTTT
TRBD1	TRBV7-6	NA	TRBJ2-2	CASSQLPWTGTTGELFF	TGTGCCAGCAGCCAGCTGCCTTGGACAGGGACCACCGGGGAGCTGTTTTTT
NA	TRBV6-5	NA	TRBJ2-5	CASRPTVSQETQYF	TGTGCCAGCAGGCCAACAGTGTCGCAAGAGACCCAGTACTTC
TRBD1	TRBV5-1	NA	TRBJ1-5	CASSWGQFNQPQHF	TGCGCCAGCAGCTGGGGACAGTTTAATCAGCCCCAGCATTTT
TRBD2	TRBV29-1	NA	TRBJ2-7	CSVEGGGSYEQYF	TGCAGCGTTGAAGGGGGCGGGAGCTACGAGCAGTACTTC
NA	TRBV7-8	NA	TRBJ2-7	CASSLIQGGGEQYF	TGTGCCAGCAGCTTAATTCAGGGAGGTGGCGAGCAGTACTTC
NA	TRBV28	NA	TRBJ1-2	CASSSETGYGYTF	TGTGCCAGCAGTTCAGAGACAGGCTATGGCTACACCTTC
NA	TRBV15	NA	TRBJ1-1	CATSRQGTPNTEAFF	TGTGCCACCAGCAGACAGGGGACACCGAACACTGAAGCTTTCTTT
NA	TRBV9	NA	TRBJ2-3	CASSPRGTGTDTQYF	TGTGCCAGCAGCCCGCGGGGTACGGGCACAGATACGCAGTATTTT
TRBD1	TRBV11-2	NA	TRBJ1-6	CASSFGTGGVSPLHF	TGTGCCAGCAGCTTCGGGACAGGGGGCGTTTCACCCCTCCACTTT
NA	TRBV7-9	NA	TRBJ1-1	CASSLARVLGNTEAFF	TGTGCCAGCAGCTTAGCGCGAGTTCTTGGGAACACTGAAGCTTTCTTT
NA	TRBV7-2	NA	TRBJ1-1	CASSLAPGQNTEAFF	TGTGCCAGCAGCTTAGCACCCGGACAGAACACTGAAGCTTTCTTT
TRBD2	TRBV4-1	few	TRBJ2-1	CASSWSGLAFNEQFF	TGCGCCAGCAGCTGGAGTGGACTAGCGTTCAATGAGCAGTTCTTC
NA	TRBV7-9	NA	TRBJ1-1	CASSLTEGTEAFF	TGTGCCAGCAGCTTAACCGAGGGAACTGAAGCTTTCTTT
NA	TRBV7-8	few	TRBJ2-3	CASSSVLSLTPDTQYF	TGTGCCAGCAGCTCGGTCCTATCCCTCACTCCAGATACGCAGTATTTT
TRBD1	TRBV19	once	TRBJ1-3	CASSTDRGHTIYF	TGTGCCAGTAGTACGGACAGGGGCCACACCATATATTTT
NA	TRBV2	NA	TRBJ1-5	CASTINRVQPQHF	TGTGCCAGCACCATTAATCGGGTTCAGCCCCAGCATTTT
TRBD1	TRBV18	NA	TRBJ1-4	CASSLGQGENEKLFF	TGTGCCAGCTCACTAGGACAGGGGGAGAATGAAAAACTGTTTTTT
TRBD1	TRBV29-1	NA	TRBJ2-1	CSAGQGEQFF	TGCAGCGCTGGACAGGGCGAGCAGTTCTTC
TRBD1	TRBV25-1	few	TRBJ1-2	CASSERTGYGYTF	TGTGCCAGCAGTGAGCGGACAGGATATGGCTACACCTTC
NA	TRBV7-8	NA	TRBJ1-5	CASSRLERENQPQHF	TGTGCCAGCAGCCGTTTAGAAAGGGAGAATCAGCCCCAGCATTTT
TRBD1	TRBV28	NA	TRBJ1-1	CASSPRDRGLLNTEAFF	TGTGCCAGCAGTCCTCGGGACAGGGGGCTGTTGAACACTGAAGCTTTCTTT
NA	TRBV6-1	NA	TRBJ1-1	CASSGSHLGAEAFF	TGTGCCAGCAGTGGGAGTCACCTGGGTGCTGAAGCTTTCTTT
NA	TRBV18	NA	TRBJ2-5	CASSPSGGPGETQYF	TGTGCCAGCTCACCTTCGGGGGGCCCCGGGGAGACCCAGTACTTC
NA	TRBV4-3	once	TRBJ2-7	CASSRITGSSYEQYF	TGCGCCAGCAGCCGGATTACCGGGAGCTCCTACGAGCAGTACTTC